Sequencing of this TCR beta chain was carried out in a study of blood T cell repertoires in COVID-19. Study background: From the United States, Italy and Spain came samples of acute and convalescent COVID-19. The cDNA or gDNA used as material had been derived from T cells, B-cell-depleted T cells, or PBMCs.

Produced via immunoSEQ multiplex PCR; TCRdb's table is partial and in-frame only. This sample carries 65,000 to 85,000 clones, roughly nine tenths of them seen once, and the ten largest clones take roughly 2.6%. In germline, CDR1 is SGHTA, CDR2 FQGTGA. The CDR3 is made up of 15 amino acids. Trimming stripped 2 bases from V and 7 bases from J, with 12 bases between. This clonotype originated in a man aged 45-65 years with acute or convalescent COVID-19. Sequenced material: peripheral blood. The chain combines TRBV7-3 with TRBJ1-6; TRBD1 might be the D (5 bases). DNA of the CDR3: TGTGCCAGCAGCTTATCAGGGCACATCAATTCACCCCTCCACTTT. Translating it yields CASSLSGHINSPLHF.